Shown below are 25 T cell receptor beta chains from a single sample sequenced in a study of shared clonotypes between healthy human individuals. TCRdb keeps only in-frame clones here, not all; method: immunoSEQ multiplex PCR. This sample carries about 2.1 million clones, around 95% of them seen once, and the ten largest clones take under 2%. CD8 cells regarded as naive lacked CD45RO, were positively chosen for CCR7, and omitted terminally differentiated effector memory CD45RA+ cells. The sample was naive CD8+ T cells from PBMCs. The receptors here all came from a man between 18 and 35 years old in good health. Some clones in this sample may be carry-over from other donors' samples.

The rearrangement links TRBV9 to TRBJ1-2, with TRBD1 as a possible D gene (6 bases). The germline gives CDR1 SGDLS, CDR2 YYNGEE. V gave up 3 bases and J gave up 7 bases, with 19 bases separating them. The CDR3 consists of 15 residues. As DNA, the CDR3 is TGTGCCAGCAGCGCGGGATCACAGGGATTTGGTGGCTACACCTTC. Residues: CASSAGSQGFGGYTF.

The chain uses TRBV7-9 and TRBJ2-7, with D maybe TRBD2 (7 bases). Germline V lookup: CDR1 SEHNR, CDR2 FQNEAQ (reference sequence). Between the trimmed V and J ends, which lost 1 base and 4 bases, there was a span of 20 bases. The CDR3 runs to 17 residues. In DNA form, the CDR3 reads TGTGCCAGCAGCTTAGTTAGGGGGTCGGCGGGAGCTTACGAGCAGTACTTC. Its protein product is CASSLVRGSAGAYEQYF.

The chain combines TRBV10-3 with TRBJ2-2, with TRBD1 as a possible D gene (6 bases). Germline CDR1 is ENHRY and CDR2 is SYGVKD. The CDR3 covers 16 residues. The V gene lost 4 bases and the J gene lost 4 bases, with 16 bases spanning the gap. The CDR3 region is CAISGGQGLITGELFF. Here the CDR3 DNA reads TGTGCCATCAGTGGCGGGCAGGGGCTAATCACCGGGGAGCTGTTTTTT.

The rearrangement links TRBV7-9 to TRBJ1-3; 7 bases agree with TRBD1. The CDR3 covers 15 residues. The V and J ends lost 5 bases and 4 bases, in that order; junction bases with no gene match: 8. Germline V gene sequence: CDR1 SEHNR, CDR2 FQNEAQ (reference sequence). CDR3 protein: CASSHAQGGGNTIYF. CDR3 nucleotide sequence: TGTGCCAGCAGCCATGCTCAGGGGGGCGGAAACACCATATATTTT.

Concerning this clone itself: The same CDR3 also results from other DNA sequences found in this sample. V usage is TRBV30 and J usage is TRBJ1-1; 9 bases line up with TRBD1. Germline trimming cut 5 bases from V and 2 bases from J; bases unmatched to any gene: 3. Germline values: CDR1 GTSNPN, CDR2 SVGIG (reference sequence). The CDR3 contains 13 residues. The CDR3 loop reads CAWGTGGNTEAFF. CDR3 in DNA: TGTGCCTGGGGTACAGGGGGCAACACTGAAGCTTTCTTT.

The chain recombines TRBV9 with TRBJ2-7; D perhaps matches TRBD1 (5 bases). The germline V gene encodes CDR1 SGDLS and CDR2 YYNGEE. The CDR3 has 14 residues. Trimming removed 3 bases from V and 5 bases from J, with 15 bases in between. CDR3 region: CASSETHRFHEQYF. Written as DNA, the CDR3 is TGTGCCAGCAGCGAAACCCACAGGTTCCACGAGCAGTACTTC.

The chain has TRBV6-5 and TRBJ1-6; D is ambiguous. CDR3 length equals 15 residues. Germline lookup yields CDR1 MNHEY and CDR2 SVGAGI. V was trimmed by 0 bases and J by 10 bases, leaving 13 bases between them. The CDR3, as DNA: TGTGCCAGCAGTTACTCGGAGCGCGGATACTCACCCCTCCACTTT. Protein sequence: CASSYSERGYSPLHF.

The genes are TRBV6-5 and TRBJ1-2, with 8 positions matching TRBD1. The CDR3 is 15 amino acids. Trimming cost V 2 bases and J 4 bases; bases outside gene matches: 6. Germline CDR1 reads MNHEY; CDR2 reads SVGAGI. The CDR3, as DNA: TGTGCCAGCAGTTACACCAGGGGGCTGGCCTATGGCTACACCTTC. Its protein is CASSYTRGLAYGYTF.

This chain links TRBV5-5 with TRBJ2-3; TRBD1 or TRBD2 may be the D gene (5 bases each). Trimming left V 4 bases short and J 5 bases short, with 26 bases between. The CDR3 has 18 residues. CDR1 is SGHKS and CDR2 is YYEKEE in the germline V gene (reference sequence). The CDR3 is CASSLGVAHTPWGDTQYF. The CDR3 nucleotides are TGTGCCAGCAGCCTGGGGGTAGCGCACACCCCATGGGGAGATACGCAGTATTTT.

The chain uses TRBV6-5 and TRBJ1-2, with D perhaps TRBD1 (5 bases). Trimming stripped 1 base from V and 10 bases from J, with 19 bases between. This CDR3 comprises 15 residues. The V gene's germline CDR1 is MNHEY and CDR2 SVGAGI. CDR3 sequence reads: CASSYFLDSYPDYTF. CDR3 DNA sequence: TGTGCCAGCAGTTACTTCCTTGACAGTTATCCGGACTACACCTTC.

This chain joins TRBV28 and TRBJ1-5; TRBD1 is a possible D gene (5 bases). Between the trimmed V and J ends, which lost 4 bases and 5 bases, there was a span of 12 bases. Per the germline V gene, CDR1 is MDHEN and CDR2 is SYDVKM. This CDR3 has 14 residues. CDR3 protein: CASSSYVRDQPQHF. The CDR3 nucleotides are TGTGCCAGCAGTTCCTACGTCAGGGATCAGCCCCAGCATTTT.

This sequence joins TRBV4-1 and TRBJ2-1; 7 positions match TRBD1. Germline-derived CDR1 and CDR2 are MGHRA and YSYEKL. The CDR3 runs to 15 residues. Germline trimming cut 8 bases from V and 6 bases from J; bases unmatched to any gene: 13. CDR3 amino acids: CASALYGTATNEQFF. The CDR3 region has the DNA TGCGCCAGCGCACTTTACGGGACAGCCACCAATGAGCAGTTCTTC.

The rearrangement uses TRBV4-2 and TRBJ2-7; 7 nucleotides agree with TRBD1. Germline V CDR1 and CDR2: LGHNA, YNFKEQ. The CDR3 loop spans 18 amino acids. V dropped 3 bases and J dropped 5; count of bases not matched to a gene: 19. This CDR3 is CASSQTGTAILEFHEQYF. In nucleotides, the CDR3 is TGTGCCAGCAGCCAGACCGGGACAGCCATTCTCGAATTCCACGAGCAGTACTTC.

The chain carries TRBV27 and TRBJ1-5; D perhaps matches TRBD1 (5 bases). Germline assignment: CDR1 MNHEY and CDR2 SMNVEV (reference sequence). V gave up 8 bases and J gave up 5 bases, with 13 bases separating them. This CDR3 has 13 residues. The CDR3 loop is CASAGRAHQPQHF. CDR3 coding DNA: TGTGCCAGCGCTGGCAGGGCCCATCAGCCCCAGCATTTT.

The rearrangement joins TRBV11-2 to TRBJ2-5; D is unclear. V was clipped by 5 bases and J by 4 bases, with 20 bases between them. The germline CDR1 and CDR2 sequences are SGHAT and FQNNGV. The CDR3 is 16 residues long. CDR3 region: CASSRGPSLSPETQYF. CDR3 DNA sequence: TGTGCCAGCAGCCGCGGACCCTCTCTCTCCCCAGAGACCCAGTACTTC.

The gene calls are TRBV6-1 and TRBJ2-7; no firm D call. CDR1 and CDR2 from the germline V gene are MNHNS and SASEGT. The V end was cut by 2 bases, the J end by 0 bases, with 8 bases between. The CDR3 is 14 amino acids. The CDR3 loop reads CASSEIGISYEQYF. CDR3 DNA sequence: TGTGCCAGCAGTGAAATTGGGATCTCCTACGAGCAGTACTTC.

The chain joins TRBV19 to TRBJ2-7; the match to TRBD2 covers 9 bases. CDR1 is LNHDA, CDR2 SQIVND, per germline (reference sequence). Trimming took 5 bases from V and 2 from J; bases not matched to a gene: 4. The CDR3 has 14 amino acids. This CDR3 is CASSFSSGTYEQYF. The CDR3 nucleotides read TGTGCCAGTAGTTTCTCTAGCGGGACCTACGAGCAGTACTTC.

CDR3 in DNA: TGTGCCAGCAGCTTAGGTTTTGTACCGACCGGGACACCCCCCTCAAGGGCCAACGTCCTGACTTTC. This sequence encodes CASSLGFVPTGTPPSRANVLTF. The V gene is TRBV7-6, the J gene TRBJ2-6, with a weak D call TRBD1 (6 bases). CDR1 and CDR2 from the germline V gene are SGHVS and FNYEAQ. Trimming removed 1 base from V and 5 bases from J, with 30 bases in between. This CDR3 spans 22 amino acids.

J is TRBJ2-7 and V is TRBV23-1, with 9 bases matching TRBD1. TRBV23-1 is flagged as an ORF with uncertain function. The trim removed 2 bases at V and 1 base at J, leaving 3 bases unmatched. The CDR3 is made up of 15 amino acids. CDR3 residues: CASSQTGGPSYEQYF. The CDR3 DNA reads TGCGCCAGCAGTCAAACAGGGGGCCCGTCCTACGAGCAGTACTTC.

This rearrangement joins TRBV29-1 to TRBJ2-7, with D maybe TRBD1 (6 bases). Germline values: CDR1 SQVTM, CDR2 ANQGSEA. The V end was cut by 0 bases, the J end by 1 base, with 10 bases between. The CDR3 has 14 amino acids. CDR3 amino acids: CSVEDRGRSYEQYF. The CDR3, as DNA: TGCAGCGTTGAAGACAGGGGAAGGTCCTACGAGCAGTACTTC.

A few counts support this clone. Other DNA sequences from this sample encode an identical CDR3 as well. The V and J genes are TRBV7-9 and TRBJ1-1, with D possibly being TRBD1 (5 bases). Trimming removed 2 bases from V and 8 bases from J, with 9 bases in between. The CDR3 totals 12 residues. Germline assignment: CDR1 SEHNR and CDR2 FQNEAQ (reference sequence). This CDR3 reads CASSLPRTEAFF. Here the CDR3 DNA reads TGTGCCAGCAGCTTACCAAGGACAGAAGCTTTCTTT.

The CDR3 region is CASSLRQISSGNTIYF. Here the CDR3 DNA reads TGCGCCAGCAGCTTACGACAGATAAGCTCTGGAAACACCATATATTTT. J is TRBJ1-3 and V is TRBV5-1; the D gene is possibly TRBD1 (5 bases). CDR3 length: 16 amino acids. V was shortened by 2 bases and J by 0 bases, with 12 bases between the two germline ends. Germline V CDR1 and CDR2: SGHRS, YFSETQ.

The chain has TRBV9 and TRBJ1-2, with a tentative D call TRBD1 (5 bases). The CDR3 is 13 residues long. V was trimmed by 0 bases and J by 8 bases, leaving 11 bases between them. The germline V gene has CDR1 SGDLS and CDR2 YYNGEE. As DNA, the CDR3 is TGTGCCAGCAGCGTAGATGCCCGGGACGGCTACACCTTC. Its protein product is CASSVDARDGYTF.

This clone occurred a few times. This chain connects TRBV6-1 to TRBJ1-5, with D possibly TRBD1 on 6 matching bases. V dropped 1 base and J dropped 4 bases, with 14 bases sitting between them. Germline lookup yields CDR1 MNHNS and CDR2 SASEGT. This CDR3 comprises 16 residues. Written as DNA, the CDR3 is TGTGCCAGCAGTGAAGACAGGGTCCAATGGAATCAGCCCCAGCATTTT. Translation: CASSEDRVQWNQPQHF.

The chain links TRBV7-6 to TRBJ2-7; possibly TRBD1 for D (5 bases). Germline V CDR1 and CDR2: SGHVS, FNYEAQ. This CDR3 spans 13 amino acids. Trimming stripped 3 bases from V and 2 bases from J, with 8 bases between. In DNA, the CDR3 is TGTGCCAGCAGCTTTAGACAGACCTACGAGCAGTACTTC. This translates into CASSFRQTYEQYF.